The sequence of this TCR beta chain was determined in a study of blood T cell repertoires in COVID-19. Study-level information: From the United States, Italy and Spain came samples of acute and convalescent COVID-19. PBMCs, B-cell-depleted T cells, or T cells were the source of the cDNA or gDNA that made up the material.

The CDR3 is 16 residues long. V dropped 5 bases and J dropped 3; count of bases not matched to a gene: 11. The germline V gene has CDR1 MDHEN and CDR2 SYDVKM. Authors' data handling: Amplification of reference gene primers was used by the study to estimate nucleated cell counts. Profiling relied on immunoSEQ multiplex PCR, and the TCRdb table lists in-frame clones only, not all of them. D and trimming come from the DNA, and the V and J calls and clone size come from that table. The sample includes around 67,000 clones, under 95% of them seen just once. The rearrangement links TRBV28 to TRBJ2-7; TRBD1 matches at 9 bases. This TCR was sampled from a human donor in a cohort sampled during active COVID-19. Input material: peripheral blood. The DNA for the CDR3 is TGTGCCAGCAGTCCGCTTCCGGGACAGGGTTACTACGAGCAGTACTTC. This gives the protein CASSPLPGQGYYEQYF.